Presented here are 23 T cell receptor beta chains from one specimen sequenced in a study of CD8+ T cells in alopecia areata (dated by TCRdb to the late 2010s). The sample's time point label, in plain terms: baseline before oral tofacitinib. Receptors were amplified or captured by the immunoSEQ multiplex PCR assay. To provide template for TCR sequencing, every sample had RNA extracted and reverse transcribed into cDNA. What TCRdb holds here is the immuneACCESS table cut down to in-frame rearrangements. Part of the clones is not present; checked against another copy, under half of the missing clones reflect an unresolved V gene, and the others are unexplained. The sample table holds fewer than 150,000 clones, of which around 60% were seen once. Of the sample, 4.5% to 5.5% is held by the ten largest clones. The sequences come from CD4+ T cells sorted from blood, collected at week 0. The receptors derive from a human donor with alopecia areata.

The V call is TRBV11-1, the J call TRBJ1-1; 7 bases align to TRBD1. The ends lost 4 bases at V and 1 base at J; junction bases unmatched: 6. Germline lookup yields CDR1 SGHAT and CDR2 FQDESV (reference sequence). This CDR3 contains 15 residues. CDR3: CASSYPTGRNTEAFF. The CDR3 nucleotides read TGTGCCAGCAGCTACCCGACAGGGAGGAACACTGAAGCTTTCTTT.

This clone appeared once. The genes are TRBV5-4 and TRBJ1-5; unclear D gene. The CDR3 is 15 amino acids. CDR1 and CDR2 (germline): SGHNT, YYREEE (reference sequence). V lost 4 bases and J 0 bases, leaving 11 bases between the germline ends. The CDR3 reads CASSQDGSSNQPQHF. The CDR3 DNA sequence: TGTGCCAGCAGCCAGGACGGATCTAGCAATCAGCCCCAGCATTTT.

The V call is TRBV2, the J call TRBJ1-5; D is ambiguous. Germline CDR1 and CDR2: SNHLY and FYNNEI. Trimming removed 4 bases at V and 0 bases at J, with 7 bases between. The CDR3 runs 14 residues. CDR3 nucleotide sequence: TGTGCCAGCAGTGGTCAGAATAGCAATCAGCCCCAGCATTTT. This codes for CASSGQNSNQPQHF. The whole variable domain, filled in from reference TRBV2 and TRBJ1-5, reads EPEVTQTPSHQVTQMGQEVILRCVPISNHLYFYWYRQILGQKVEFLVSFYNNEISEKSEIFDDQFSVERPDGSNFTLKIRSTKLEDSAMYFCASSGQNSNQPQHFGDGTRLSIL.

The J gene is TRBJ1-1, the V gene TRBV18; no definite D call. This CDR3 has 11 residues. V was cut by 8 bases and J by 4 bases, with 8 bases left in between. The germline CDR1 and CDR2 sequences are KGHSH and LQKENI. CDR3 bases: TGTGCCAGCATAGGATCCACTGAAGCTTTCTTT. Amino acid sequence: CASIGSTEAFF.

This clone was recorded a few times. The chain couples TRBV7-8 to TRBJ1-6, with 7 nucleotides matching TRBD1. Looked up from germline, CDR1 is SGHVS and CDR2 is FQNEAQ. V was clipped by 5 bases and J by 7 bases; unmatched bases: 5. CDR3 length equals 14 residues. CDR3 protein: CASSLWTGNSPLHF. In DNA form, the CDR3 reads TGTGCCAGCAGCCTCTGGACAGGCAATTCACCCCTCCACTTT.

In DNA, the CDR3 is TGTGCCAGCAGCCAAGGGGTCGGGACCTATGGCTACACCTTC. This sequence encodes CASSQGVGTYGYTF. The J gene is TRBJ1-2, the V gene TRBV14, with D perhaps matching TRBD1 (5 bases). This CDR3 has 14 amino acids. Germline assignment: CDR1 SGHDN and CDR2 FVKESK. V lost 1 base and J lost 4, with 10 bases in between.

This clone showed up just a few times. CDR3 amino acids: CASTYQGGLADTQYF. As DNA, the CDR3 is TGTGCCAGTACCTATCAGGGGGGGCTGGCAGATACGCAGTATTTT. V usage is TRBV19 and J usage is TRBJ2-3; D assignment may be TRBD1 or TRBD2 (7 bases each). Germline V CDR1 and CDR2: LNHDA, SQIVND (reference sequence). The CDR3 spans 15 residues. The V and J ends lost 7 bases and 4 bases respectively, with 18 bases between them.

The chain employs TRBV5-1 and TRBJ2-5; no definite D call. The germline gives CDR1 SGHRS, CDR2 YFSETQ. Trimming took 0 bases from V and 5 from J, leaving 14 bases between them. The CDR3 covers 15 residues. The CDR3 bases are TGCGCCAGCAGCTTGGACGTTGCGGCAAGGGAGACCCAGTACTTC. As protein: CASSLDVAARETQYF.

The V and J genes are TRBV2 and TRBJ2-3; D is unclear. This CDR3 comprises 13 residues. Germline values: CDR1 SNHLY, CDR2 FYNNEI. The V end was cut by 8 bases, the J end by 4 bases, with 13 bases between. The CDR3 here is CASRTPSSDTQYF. The CDR3 nucleotides read TGTGCCAGCCGAACCCCCTCGTCAGATACGCAGTATTTT.

This chain joins TRBV29-1 and TRBJ2-5; D ambiguous. The CDR3 spans 13 residues. V was shortened by 2 bases and J by 0 bases, with 7 bases between the two germline ends. From germline, CDR1 is SQVTM and CDR2 ANQGSEA. CDR3 loop: CSVETAYQETQYF. The CDR3 coding sequence is TGCAGCGTTGAAACTGCGTACCAAGAGACCCAGTACTTC. The full variable domain, completed using reference TRBV29-1 and TRBJ2-5, is SAVISQKPSRDICQRGTSLTIQCQVDSQVTMMFWYRQQPGQSLTLIATANQGSEATYESGFVIDKFPISRPNLTFSTLTVSNMSPEDSSIYLCSVETAYQETQYFGPGTRLLVL.

The V and J genes are TRBV5-1 and TRBJ1-4; no clear D. Germline-derived CDR1 and CDR2 are SGHRS and YFSETQ. Between the trimmed V and J ends, which lost 0 bases and 8 bases, there was a span of 11 bases. The CDR3 contains 14 residues. CDR3 sequence: CASSLDSETEKLFF. CDR3 nucleotides: TGCGCCAGCAGCTTGGATTCAGAAACCGAAAAACTGTTTTTT.

The chain uses TRBV2 and TRBJ2-3; no firm D call. V lost 4 bases and J lost 4, with 3 bases in between. This CDR3 has 11 amino acids. The germline V gene has CDR1 SNHLY and CDR2 FYNNEI. The CDR3 sequence: CASSAPDTQYF. The CDR3 DNA follows: TGTGCCAGCAGTGCCCCAGATACGCAGTATTTT. Supplemented by reference TRBV2 and TRBJ2-3, the full variable domain reads EPEVTQTPSHQVTQMGQEVILRCVPISNHLYFYWYRQILGQKVEFLVSFYNNEISEKSEIFDDQFSVERPDGSNFTLKIRSTKLEDSAMYFCASSAPDTQYFGPGTRLTVL.

The V gene is TRBV2, the J gene TRBJ2-1, with 10 bases aligning to TRBD2. V trimming: 4 bases; J trimming: 5 bases; junction bases outside the gene matches: 5. Germline V CDR1 and CDR2: SNHLY, FYNNEI. The CDR3 extends over 15 amino acids. CDR3 residues: CASSVGLARNNEQFF. The CDR3 coding sequence is TGTGCCAGCAGTGTGGGACTAGCGAGAAACAATGAGCAGTTCTTC.

The chain has TRBV4-1 and TRBJ1-6; no firm D call. Germline V CDR1 and CDR2: MGHRA, YSYEKL. V was trimmed by 0 bases and J by 8 bases, leaving 17 bases between them. This CDR3 is 17 amino acids long. CDR3 nucleotides: TGCGCCAGCAGCCAAGATCTAGTACTTTCCCCTTATTCACCCCTCCACTTT. It specifies CASSQDLVLSPYSPLHF.

The genes are TRBV7-2 and TRBJ2-5; D unclear. Trimming took off 0 bases at V and 4 bases at J, with 6 bases between the two ends. Germline V CDR1 and CDR2: SGHTA, FQGNSA. The CDR3 consists of 13 residues. This CDR3 is CASSLAPGETQYF. As DNA, the CDR3 is TGTGCCAGCAGCTTAGCTCCCGGAGAGACCCAGTACTTC.

As for this clone: One end of the junction fails to match germline, which may point to a read error. The chain couples TRBV20-1 to TRBJ2-4, with a tentative D call TRBD2 (5 bases). Germline loops: CDR1 DFQATT, CDR2 SNEGSKA (reference sequence). This CDR3 is built from 11 residues. CDR3 amino acids: CSARISGVVHF. The CDR3 DNA is TGCAGTGCTAGAATCAGCGGCGTAGTGCACTTC.

This chain joins TRBV2 and TRBJ2-1, with TRBD2 as a possible D gene (5 bases). V lost 11 bases and J 0 bases, leaving 23 bases between the germline ends. CDR1 SNHLY and CDR2 FYNNEI come from the germline V gene. The CDR3 loop spans 17 amino acids. CDR3 region: CAGSRALFTSSYNEQFF. In nucleotides, the CDR3 is TGTGCCGGATCGAGGGCCCTTTTTACCAGCTCCTACAATGAGCAGTTCTTC.

The rearrangement joins TRBV7-9 to TRBJ1-2; D is uncertain. Per the germline V gene, CDR1 is SEHNR and CDR2 is FQNEAQ (reference sequence). V gave up 5 bases and J gave up 7 bases, with 11 bases separating them. This CDR3 is 12 amino acids long. CDR3 in amino acids: CASSPPESGYTF. In DNA, the CDR3 is TGTGCCAGCAGCCCTCCGGAGTCTGGCTACACCTTC. The full variable domain, its missing parts supplied by reference TRBV7-9 and TRBJ1-2, is DTGVSQNPRHKITKRGQNVTFRCDPISEHNRLYWYRQTLGQGPEFLTYFQNEAQLEKSRLLSDRFSAERPKGSFSTLEIQRTEQGDSAMYLCASSPPESGYTFGSGTRLTVV.

This clone was recorded many times. The V and J genes are TRBV7-9 and TRBJ2-3; 12 bases match TRBD2. Germline assignment: CDR1 SEHNR and CDR2 FQNEAQ (reference sequence). The CDR3 spans 16 residues. Trimming at V came to 1 base and at J to 5 bases, leaving 4 bases not matched to a gene. The CDR3 DNA reads as TGTGCCAGCAGCTTAGGACTAGCGGGAGATAGAGATACGCAGTATTTT. This codes for CASSLGLAGDRDTQYF.

This clone occurred a few times. The chain uses TRBV15 and TRBJ1-2; 9 bases are shared with TRBD1. V was pared by 1 base and J by 6 bases, with 0 bases of the junction left unmatched. The CDR3 contains 13 residues. CDR1 is LNHNV and CDR2 is YYDKDF in the germline V gene (reference sequence). CDR3 nucleotide sequence: TGTGCCACCAGCAGAGGGACAGGGGATGGCTACACCTTC. Translating it yields CATSRGTGDGYTF.

This clone was detected a few times. The chain links TRBV7-2 to TRBJ2-1; perhaps TRBD2 as D (5 bases). V lost 2 bases to trimming and J lost 3 bases, with 14 bases between them. The CDR3 contains 16 residues. Germline V lookup: CDR1 SGHTA, CDR2 FQGNSA. In DNA, the CDR3 is TGTGCCAGCAGCTTAACACGTGGGAGTTTCTACAATGAGCAGTTCTTC. This encodes CASSLTRGSFYNEQFF.

The chain uses TRBV28 and TRBJ1-5; possibly TRBD1 for D (6 bases). This CDR3 comprises 14 residues. Trimming pared 7 bases from V and 7 bases from J, leaving 17 bases between. The germline V gene has CDR1 MDHEN and CDR2 SYDVKM. CDR3 sequence reads: CASIQGGAAQPQHF. The DNA for the CDR3 is TGTGCCAGCATCCAAGGGGGGGCAGCCCAGCCCCAGCATTTT.

This clone was detected once. In DNA, the CDR3 is TGTGCCAGCAGTTTAGAAGGGTGGAACGAGCAGTACTTC. Protein: CASSLEGWNEQYF. V usage is TRBV28 and J usage is TRBJ2-7; D is ambiguous. Germline values: CDR1 MDHEN, CDR2 SYDVKM. Trimming shortened V by 2 bases and J by 5 bases, and 10 bases separated the two germline ends. The CDR3 spans 13 residues.